Presented here are 30 T cell receptor beta chains from one specimen sequenced in a study of CD8+CD57+ T cells in acquired aplastic anemia. Patients sequenced had flow cytometry evidence of CD8+CD57+ cell expansion. CDR3 and TCR beta VDJ profiling relied on a genomic DNA template. MiXCR, run by TCRdb on the reads, gives a single entry per CDR3 protein. This sample has about 250,000 distinct CDR3 sequences, with around 43% found just once. The specimen was sorted CD4+, CD8+, or CD8+CD57+ T cells (not recorded which) from PBMCs. The receptors come from a human donor with aplastic anemia.

This clonotype has just a few counts. The chain links TRBV2 to TRBJ2-5, with 10 bases identical to TRBD1. Germline V gene sequence: CDR1 SNHLY, CDR2 FYNNEI. The CDR3 is made up of 15 amino acids. V was pared by 4 bases and J by 4 bases, with 6 bases of the junction left unmatched. The CDR3 nucleotides are TGTGCCAGCAGTGTCGCGGGACAGGGGAGAGAGACCCAGTACTTC. Protein product: CASSVAGQGRETQYF.

This clonotype has just a few counts. A much larger clone sits a single nucleotide away, making a read error possible. The chain combines TRBV19 with TRBJ2-7; 9 bases are shared with TRBD1. Germline V gives CDR1 LNHDA, CDR2 SQIVND (reference sequence). There are 13 residues in the CDR3. The CDR3 coding sequence is TGTGCCAGTAGACAGGGGGCTAACTACGAGCGGTACTTC. This sequence encodes CASRQGANYERYF.

The sample holds a few counts of this clonotype. The chain combines TRBV27 with TRBJ2-1, with 8 bases identical to TRBD2. Trimming removed 6 bases from V and 4 bases from J; junction bases left unmatched: 11. CDR1 is MNHEY, CDR2 SMNVEV, per germline (reference sequence). The CDR3 loop spans 16 amino acids. The CDR3, as DNA: TGTGCCAGCAGGTTAACGAGGACTAGCCGTTACAATGAGCAGTTCTTC. This sequence encodes CASRLTRTSRYNEQFF.

This clonotype appeared many times. The CDR3 nucleotides read TGTGCCAGCAGCGAAGGAGTAGCGGGAGTCTTCGGGAATGAGCAGTTCTTC. Protein sequence: CASSEGVAGVFGNEQFF. The gene calls are TRBV7-2 and TRBJ2-1; 9 bases align to TRBD2. This CDR3 is 17 amino acids long. The ends lost 5 bases at V and 7 bases at J; junction bases unmatched: 15. CDR1 and CDR2 (germline): SGHTA, FQGNSA.

The J gene is TRBJ2-1, the V gene TRBV13, with 10 bases fitting TRBD2. The CDR3 is 16 amino acids. Germline V gene lookup returns CDR1 PRHDT and CDR2 FYEKMQ (reference sequence). The V gene end was trimmed by 1 base and the J gene end by 10 bases; junction bases not matched to a gene: 10. Here the CDR3 reads CASSLEEPSGGREQFF. The CDR3 DNA reads TGTGCCAGCAGCTTAGAAGAGCCTAGCGGGGGCAGAGAGCAGTTCTTC.

Ten or more counts support this clonotype. The rearrangement joins TRBV24-1 to TRBJ2-4; perhaps TRBD2 as D (5 bases). CDR3 length equals 16 residues. Trimming left V 9 bases short and J 4 bases short, with 21 bases between. Germline CDR1 KGHDR, CDR2 SFDVKD. Here the CDR3 DNA reads TGTGCCACCCCGAGGGAGATGGACGGAATTAAAAACATTCAGTACTTC. It yields the protein CATPREMDGIKNIQYF.

This chain connects TRBV15 to TRBJ2-1, with 7 nucleotides matching TRBD2. V was pared by 5 bases and J by 7 bases, with 5 bases of the junction left unmatched. The germline V gene has CDR1 LNHNV and CDR2 YYDKDF (reference sequence). The CDR3 spans 13 residues. CDR3 protein: CATSPTSQNEQFF. The CDR3 coding sequence is TGTGCCACCAGCCCGACTAGCCAGAATGAGCAGTTCTTC. Filled out from reference TRBV15 and TRBJ2-1, the complete variable domain reads DAMVIQNPRYQVTQFGKPVTLSCSQTLNHNVMYWYQQKSSQAPKLLFHYYDKDFNNEADTPDNFQSRRPNTSFCFLDIRSPGLGDTAMYLCATSPTSQNEQFFGPGTRLTVL.

The sample holds many counts of this clonotype. The rearrangement joins TRBV24-1 to TRBJ1-2; 9 positions match TRBD1. The CDR3 loop spans 14 amino acids. Germline V gives CDR1 KGHDR, CDR2 SFDVKD. The V segment lost 4 bases and the J segment 8 bases; nucleotides outside the gene matches: 7. The CDR3 region is CATSDYDRGSGYTF. CDR3 nucleotide sequence: TGTGCCACCAGTGACTACGACAGGGGGAGCGGCTACACCTTC.

The gene calls are TRBV7-9 and TRBJ2-3; 9 bases match TRBD1. CDR1 and CDR2 (germline): SEHNR, FQNEAQ (reference sequence). V shed 6 bases, J shed 4 bases, and the junction held 2 bases outside the gene matches. The CDR3 covers 13 residues. CDR3 sequence (DNA): TGTGCCAGCAGACGGACAGGGGCAGATACGCAGTATTTT. Its translation: CASRRTGADTQYF.

This clonotype was picked up many times. This sequence joins TRBV4-2 and TRBJ2-1; 7 bases line up with TRBD2. The germline V gene encodes CDR1 LGHNA and CDR2 YNFKEQ. J gave up 6 bases and V 4 bases, and 15 bases lay outside the gene matches. The CDR3 runs to 17 residues. In nucleotides, the CDR3 is TGTGCCAGCAGCCCGGGGAGGCGGGAGATGGGAGGCAATGAGCAGTTCTTC. This codes for CASSPGRREMGGNEQFF.

This clonotype was observed many times. V usage is TRBV28 and J usage is TRBJ1-2; tentatively, D is TRBD1 (5 bases). The CDR3 spans 11 residues. The germline V gene encodes CDR1 MDHEN and CDR2 SYDVKM. V was clipped by 6 bases and J by 3 bases, with 5 bases between them. CDR3 DNA: TGTGCCAGCAGACAGGACTATGGCTACACCTTC. Translated: CASRQDYGYTF.

This clonotype was counted a few times. The junction and the germline gene differ at one end; a read error may be behind it. The chain couples TRBV2 to TRBJ1-2, with 8 positions matching TRBD1. The CDR3 is made up of 14 amino acids. Germline V gene sequence: CDR1 SNHLY, CDR2 FYNNEI. This CDR3 is CATSDRTGSYGYTF. The CDR3 DNA reads TGTGCCACCAGTGACAGGACAGGGAGCTATGGCTACACCTTC.

V gene TRBV2 combines with J gene TRBJ2-7, with 7 bases aligning to TRBD2. Germline CDR1 reads SNHLY; CDR2 reads FYNNEI. The junction had 8 bases not matched to a gene; V was cut back by 2 bases and J by 4 bases. The CDR3 loop spans 15 amino acids. The CDR3 region is CASSEIGSSGYEQYF. The CDR3 bases are TGTGCCAGCAGTGAAATTGGCTCTAGCGGATACGAGCAGTACTTC.

This chain joins TRBV11-2 and TRBJ1-2; 9 nucleotides line up with TRBD1. Germline CDR1 SGHAT, CDR2 FQNNGV. Trimming removed 5 bases from V and 1 base from J; junction bases left unmatched: 14. The CDR3 is 18 amino acids. The CDR3 sequence: CASSRGLETGGINYGYTF. CDR3 DNA sequence: TGTGCCAGCAGCCGGGGCCTCGAGACAGGGGGGATTAACTATGGCTACACCTTC.

The genes are TRBV7-9 and TRBJ2-5; no clear D gene. Trimming removed 0 bases at V and 7 bases at J, with 12 bases between. Germline V lookup: CDR1 SEHNR, CDR2 FQNEAQ (reference sequence). The CDR3 totals 14 residues. Here the CDR3 DNA reads TGTGCCAGCAGCTTAGCCCCTGATGAAGTGACCCAGTACTTC. Translated: CASSLAPDEVTQYF.

The rearrangement joins TRBV29-1 to TRBJ2-7; possibly TRBD2 for D (6 bases). CDR1 is SQVTM and CDR2 is ANQGSEA in the germline V gene. The CDR3 has 14 residues. For the CDR3, the DNA is TGCAGTGCTAGAAGGCGACTAGGGGCCTACGAGCAGTACTTC. This translates into CSARRRLGAYEQYF.

The chain links TRBV28 to TRBJ1-4; the D is unclear. Germline V gene data show CDR1 as MDHEN and CDR2 as SYDVKM. The V end lost 1 base, the J end lost 0 bases, and 12 bases lay between the germline ends. The length of the CDR3 is 17 residues. This CDR3 is CASSLFNPASTNEKLFF. CDR3 in DNA: TGTGCCAGCAGTTTATTCAACCCAGCCTCAACTAATGAAAAACTGTTTTTT.

This clonotype has at least ten counts. The V gene is TRBV4-1, the J gene TRBJ2-3; no definite D call. V shed 0 bases and J shed 2 bases, with 9 bases lying between them. The germline gives CDR1 MGHRA, CDR2 YSYEKL. This CDR3 is built from 15 residues. The DNA of the CDR3 is TGCGCCAGCAGCCAAGAGGATTACCTCACAGATACGCAGTATTTT. This gives the protein CASSQEDYLTDTQYF.

This clonotype came up many times. The chain's CDR3 is CASSYETGGTEAFF. DNA for the CDR3: TGTGCCAGCAGTTACGAGACAGGGGGGACTGAAGCTTTCTTT. The chain joins TRBV6-6 to TRBJ1-1, with TRBD1 matching 9 bases. V lost 2 bases to trimming and J lost 5 bases; unmatched junction nucleotides: 3. CDR1 is MNHNY, CDR2 SVGAGI, per germline (reference sequence). CDR3 length equals 14 residues.

The J gene is TRBJ2-3, the V gene TRBV20-1; D might be TRBD1 (5 bases). Germline V gives CDR1 DFQATT, CDR2 SNEGSKA (reference sequence). V was trimmed by 6 bases and J by 1 base, leaving 17 bases between them. The CDR3 consists of 15 residues. CDR3 nucleotides: TGCAGTGCCCTAACCAGGGATCCCCGCACAGATACGCAGTATTTT. Translating it yields CSALTRDPRTDTQYF.

The V gene is TRBV7-9, the J gene TRBJ2-7; D possibly matches TRBD1 or TRBD2 (5 bases each). Germline values: CDR1 SEHNR, CDR2 FQNEAQ (reference sequence). V lost 5 bases to trimming and J lost 4 bases, with 12 bases between them. The length of the CDR3 is 13 residues. The CDR3 sequence is CASSPDSGYEQYF. The CDR3 bases are TGTGCCAGCAGCCCCGACAGCGGATACGAGCAGTACTTC.

This clonotype was recorded a few times. The junction shows a germline mismatch at one end, possibly a read error. The CDR3 spells CASSRTDRPNSPLHF. Written as DNA, the CDR3 is TGTGCTAGCAGCCGAACGGATCGCCCCAATTCACCCCTCCACTTT. The V and J genes are TRBV7-7 and TRBJ1-6, with D unclear. CDR3 length equals 15 residues. Germline V gives CDR1 SSHAT, CDR2 FNYEAQ (reference sequence).

This clonotype has a handful of counts. This sequence may be a read error, since a much larger clone differs from it by one base. V usage is TRBV7-3 and J usage is TRBJ2-1; TRBD2 aligns across 13 bases. The CDR3 runs to 16 residues. V trimming: 5 bases; J trimming: 10 bases; junction bases outside the gene matches: 11. Germline CDR1 SGHTA, CDR2 FQGTGA. The CDR3 DNA follows: TGTGCCAGCAGCCCAGGGACTAGCGGGGACTTCTACGAGCAGTTCTTC. Translation: CASSPGTSGDFYEQFF. Variable domain in full (rest from reference TRBV7-3 and TRBJ2-1): GAGVSQTPSNKVTEKGKYVELRCDPISGHTALYWYRQSLGQGPEFLIYFQGTGAADDSGLPNDRFFAVRPEGSVSTLKIQRTERGDSAVYLCASSPGTSGDFYEQFFGPGTRLTVL.

This clonotype was counted once. CDR3 sequence reads: CSARDAARGGELFF. The CDR3 DNA reads TGCAGTGCTAGAGATGCGGCCAGGGGAGGGGAGCTGTTTTTT. The V call is TRBV20-1, the J call TRBJ2-2; weak D call: TRBD1 (6 bases). This CDR3 region has 14 residues. In germline, CDR1 is DFQATT, CDR2 SNEGSKA (reference sequence). V lost 0 bases and J lost 8, with 13 bases in between.

The V gene is TRBV29-1, the J gene TRBJ1-4; the D gene is possibly TRBD1 (6 bases). CDR3 length equals 13 residues. CDR1 is SQVTM and CDR2 is ANQGSEA in the germline V gene. V was shortened by 4 bases and J by 5 bases, with 11 bases between the two germline ends. CDR3 in amino acids: CSVAPTGNEKLFF. In DNA form, the CDR3 reads TGCAGCGTTGCCCCTACAGGGAATGAAAAACTGTTTTTT. Looking up the rest from reference TRBV29-1 and TRBJ1-4 gives the full variable domain: SAVISQKPSRDICQRGTSLTIQCQVDSQVTMMFWYRQQPGQSLTLIATANQGSEATYESGFVIDKFPISRPNLTFSTLTVSNMSPEDSSIYLCSVAPTGNEKLFFGSGTQLSVL.

This clonotype was seen repeatedly, ten times or more. This chain links TRBV6-4 with TRBJ2-2; D remains unclear. V gave up 2 bases and J gave up 3 bases, with 4 bases separating them. Per germline, CDR1 MRHNA and CDR2 SNTAGT. This CDR3 has 13 residues. The CDR3: CASSDGHTGELFF. Here the CDR3 DNA reads TGTGCCAGCAGTGACGGGCACACCGGGGAGCTGTTTTTT.

This clonotype was observed many times. This chain connects TRBV6-2 or TRBV6-3 to TRBJ2-1, with no clear D. V dropped 6 bases and J dropped 5 bases, with 11 bases sitting between them. The CDR3 is 13 amino acids. Germline loops: CDR1 MNHEY, CDR2 SVGEGT. The CDR3 region has the DNA TGTGCCAGCAGCGGTGGCCGAAACAATGAGCAGTTCTTC. Translating gives CASSGGRNNEQFF.

In its sample, this clonotype was seen a few times. The chain combines TRBV2 with TRBJ1-5; maybe TRBD1 (6 bases). The germline gives CDR1 SNHLY, CDR2 FYNNEI. The V and J ends lost 4 bases and 1 base respectively, with 11 bases between them. This CDR3 is built from 15 residues. CDR3 region: CASSVRQGSNQPQHF. CDR3 DNA sequence: TGTGCCAGCAGTGTAAGGCAGGGGAGCAATCAGCCCCAGCATTTT.

Many counts were recorded for this clonotype. This chain connects TRBV6-5 to TRBJ1-1; TRBD1 matches at 8 bases. J lost 5 bases, V lost 5 bases, and 4 bases had no gene match. The length of the CDR3 is 13 residues. Germline V gene sequence: CDR1 MNHEY, CDR2 SVGAGI. In DNA form, the CDR3 reads TGTGCCAGCAGTACAGGGGGACGAACTGAAGCTTTCTTT. This translates into CASSTGGRTEAFF.

The J gene is TRBJ1-2, the V gene TRBV5-6; 7 positions agree with TRBD1. This CDR3 has 15 residues. CDR1 and CDR2 from the germline V gene are SGHDT and YYEEEE. After removal of 4 bases from V and 7 bases from J, the junction contained 13 bases not matched to a gene. For the CDR3, the DNA is TGTGCCAGCAGCCCCTACCCGGACAGGCTAAGTGGCTACACCTTC. Protein: CASSPYPDRLSGYTF.